This T cell receptor (beta chain) was recovered during a study of tumor-infiltrating lymphocytes in primary liver carcinoma. Overall study context: Tumors measured about 4 to 11 cm and were stage T1-T3 N0M0.

The sample holds many counts of this clonotype. As yet, its antigen is unknown. One end of the junction fails to match germline, which may point to a read error. Without any cell sorting, about 19-32 mg of bulk tissue yielded co-extracted RNA and DNA. Study-level findings and limits: When set against blood, tumors had a significantly higher top-250-clone fraction (p = 0.039).

TCR beta cDNA came from roughly 450 ng total RNA, primed with a constant-region primer. A slightly modified ARM-PCR protocol with three nested multiplex PCR rounds produced these TCR beta libraries. TRBV1-TRBV30 forward primers paired with a C-beta reverse primer drove the first two PCR rounds, about 11 cycles each. TCRdb used MiXCR to reprocess the multiplex PCR reads, holding one entry per CDR3 protein. The table records more than 30,000 distinct CDR3 sequences, more than 70% of them present only once. The CDR3 has 15 residues. From germline, CDR1 is LNHDA and CDR2 SQIVND (reference sequence). The chain combines TRBV19 with TRBJ2-2, with 8 positions matching TRBD1. This TCR was sampled from a man between 40 and 49 years old with primary liver carcinoma and hepatitis B virus infection. Sequencing was done on a sample of tumor-adjacent normal liver tissue. The CDR3 is CASGIPDRDTGELFF. The DNA for the CDR3 is TGTGCCAGTGGTATCCCGGACAGGGACACCGGGGAGCTGTTTTTT.